This TCR beta chain was recorded in a study of CD8 T cells in Susac syndrome. RNA was extracted with the RNeasy kit, and a quantity of 0.5 to 1 ug was reverse transcribed using random hexamers. TCRdb called the immunoSEQ multiplex PCR reads again in MiXCR, with one record for every CDR3 protein. The table lists around 71,000 distinct CDR3 sequences, 96% of them singletons. Germline loops: CDR1 SQVTM, CDR2 ANQGSEA. This CDR3 has 14 residues. Trimming shortened V by 1 base and J by 6 bases, and 16 bases separated the two germline ends. The material sequenced was CD4+ T cells from PBMCs. The chain uses TRBV29-1 and TRBJ2-7, with D possibly being TRBD2 (6 bases). The receptor was derived from a human donor with multiple sclerosis. The CDR3 sequence is CSVEAAAPRGEQYF. DNA of the CDR3: TGCAGCGTTGAAGCAGCAGCCCCGCGGGGCGAGCAGTACTTC.